This TCR beta chain was profiled in a study of T cells in localized non-small cell lung cancer. The study's findings and limits: Median about 56 top-100 tumor clones were shared with paired adjacent lung. In the blood, greater T cell density corresponded to longer overall survival.

The CDR3 has 15 amino acids. Germline V gives CDR1 MNHNS, CDR2 SASEGT. The V end lost 1 base, the J end lost 5 bases, and 12 bases lay between the germline ends. Comment on this clone: Its antigen is as yet unknown.

Generated by immunoSEQ multiplex PCR, the TCRdb table keeps only in-frame clones and is missing some. Of about 75,000 clones in the sample, 70% to 90% are singletons; the top ten hold more than 9%. The material was peripheral blood, obtained before any cancer treatment. The chain couples TRBV6-1 to TRBJ2-1; D uncertain. The origin of this receptor is a female donor of 60 years or more with stage I lung adenocarcinoma. The CDR3 spells CASSEGGSRDNEQFF. The CDR3 bases are TGTGCCAGCAGTGAAGGTGGGTCCCGGGACAATGAGCAGTTCTTC.